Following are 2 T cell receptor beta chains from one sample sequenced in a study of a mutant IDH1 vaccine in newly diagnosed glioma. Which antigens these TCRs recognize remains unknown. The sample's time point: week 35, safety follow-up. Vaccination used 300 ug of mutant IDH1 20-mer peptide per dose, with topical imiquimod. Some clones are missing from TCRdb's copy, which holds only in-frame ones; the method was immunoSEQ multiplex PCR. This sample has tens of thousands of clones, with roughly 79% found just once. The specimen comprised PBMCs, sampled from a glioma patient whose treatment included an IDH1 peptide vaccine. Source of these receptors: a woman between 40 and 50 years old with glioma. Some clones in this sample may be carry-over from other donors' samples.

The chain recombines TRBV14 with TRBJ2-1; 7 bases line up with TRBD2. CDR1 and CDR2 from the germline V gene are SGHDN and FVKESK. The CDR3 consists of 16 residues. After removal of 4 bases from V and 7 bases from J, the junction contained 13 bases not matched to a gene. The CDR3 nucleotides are TGTGCCAGCAGCCCCGGGCTTTGGACTAGGGGTAATGAGCAGTTCTTC. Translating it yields CASSPGLWTRGNEQFF.

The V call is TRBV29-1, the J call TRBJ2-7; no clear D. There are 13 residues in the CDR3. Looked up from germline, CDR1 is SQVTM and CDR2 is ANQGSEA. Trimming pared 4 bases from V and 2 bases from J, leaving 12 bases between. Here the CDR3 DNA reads TGCAGCGTTGCCCCGGAAGCAACCTACGAGCAGTACTTC. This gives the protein CSVAPEATYEQYF.